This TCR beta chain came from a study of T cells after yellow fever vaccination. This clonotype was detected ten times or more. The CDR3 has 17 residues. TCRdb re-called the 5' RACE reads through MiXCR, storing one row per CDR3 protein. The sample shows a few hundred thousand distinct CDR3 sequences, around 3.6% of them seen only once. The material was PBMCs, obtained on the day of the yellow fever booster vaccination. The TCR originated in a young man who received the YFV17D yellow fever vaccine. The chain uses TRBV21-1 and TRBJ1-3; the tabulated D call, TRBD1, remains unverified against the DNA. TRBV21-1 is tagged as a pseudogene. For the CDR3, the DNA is TGTGCCAGCAGCAAAGAAGACAGCTTGTTTTCTGGAAACACCATATATTTT. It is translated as CASSKEDSLFSGNTIYF.